A single sample is the source of the 32 T cell receptor beta chains below, sequenced in a study of T cell repertoires in aging, cancer and after chemotherapy. Amplification of TCR beta used genomic DNA extracted from peripheral blood. Rearranged V-D-J TRB sequences were amplified with a mixed TRB-A/B primer pool. A single record per CDR3 protein comes from TCRdb applying MiXCR to the multiplex PCR reads. The repertoire holds about 10,000 distinct CDR3 sequences, with less than 45% as singletons. Input material: blood. The receptors shown here come from a human donor in good health.

The rearrangement joins TRBV28 to TRBJ2-3; a possible D gene is TRBD2 (5 bases). V dropped 5 bases and J dropped 5 bases, with 20 bases sitting between them. CDR3 length: 16 residues. Germline CDR1 is MDHEN and CDR2 is SYDVKM. CDR3 sequence: CASSRTRAPAIDTQYF. The CDR3 DNA sequence: TGTGCCAGCAGTCGTACGCGGGCTCCAGCGATAGATACGCAGTATTTT.

This chain joins TRBV30 and TRBJ1-1, with TRBD1 identical over 7 bases. V dropped 4 bases and J dropped 6; count of bases not matched to a gene: 17. There are 16 residues in the CDR3. Germline V gene data show CDR1 as GTSNPN and CDR2 as SVGIG (reference sequence). This CDR3 is CAWMGKTGQPTPEAFF. CDR3 nucleotide sequence: TGTGCCTGGATGGGGAAGACGGGACAGCCTACCCCTGAAGCTTTCTTT.

The rearrangement joins TRBV12-3 or TRBV12-4 to TRBJ1-4; 10 bases agree with TRBD1. The trim removed 6 bases at V and 8 bases at J, leaving 9 bases unmatched. The CDR3 covers 15 residues. CDR3 region: CASRPGTGEEEKLFF. CDR3 sequence (DNA): TGTGCCAGCAGGCCAGGGACAGGGGAAGAAGAAAAACTGTTTTTT.

This chain's CDR3 is CASSFGDTQYF. DNA for the CDR3: TGTGCCAGCAGCTTTGGGGATACGCAGTATTTT. The rearrangement links TRBV5-4 to TRBJ2-3; D gene uncertain. Germline values: CDR1 SGHNT, CDR2 YYREEE (reference sequence). Deletions cut 2 bases from V and 6 bases from J, with 4 bases between. The CDR3 spans 11 residues.

There are a few counts of this clonotype. The chain recombines TRBV6-5 with TRBJ2-2, with D possibly matching TRBD1 (5 bases). The CDR3 extends over 14 amino acids. Trimming removed 6 bases at V and 7 bases at J, with 15 bases between. Germline V CDR1 and CDR2: MNHEY, SVGAGI. CDR3 loop: CASRRQPQFGELFF. As DNA, the CDR3 is TGTGCCAGCAGACGACAGCCACAGTTCGGGGAGCTGTTTTTT.

The rearrangement uses TRBV6-6 and TRBJ1-1; the D gene is possibly TRBD1 (5 bases). With 7 bases removed from V and 5 bases from J, the gap between germline ends came to 14 bases. CDR1 and CDR2 (germline): MNHNY, SVGAGI (reference sequence). CDR3 length: 13 residues. CDR3 bases: TGTGCCAGCACCCAACGGGGGGTGACTGAAGCTTTCTTT. It translates to CASTQRGVTEAFF.

The chain links TRBV28 to TRBJ1-2; D is unclear. Trimming took 4 bases from V and 4 from J, leaving 10 bases between them. CDR3 length equals 13 residues. The germline gives CDR1 MDHEN, CDR2 SYDVKM. In nucleotides, the CDR3 is TGTGCCAGCAGTTCCAGTCTCGGCTATGGCTACACCTTC. Its translation is CASSSSLGYGYTF.

The sample holds a few counts of this clonotype. The chain couples TRBV20-1 to TRBJ2-7, with D possibly TRBD2 on 6 matching bases. Germline loops: CDR1 DFQATT, CDR2 SNEGSKA (reference sequence). The CDR3 totals 13 residues. The V and J ends lost 3 bases and 4 bases respectively, with 13 bases between them. The DNA of the CDR3 is TGCAGTGCTAGTCTTGCAGGGACTTACGAGCAGTACGTC. The encoded protein is CSASLAGTYEQYV.

The gene calls are TRBV6-1 and TRBJ2-5; 7 bases fit TRBD2. From germline, CDR1 is MNHNS and CDR2 SASEGT. The CDR3 spans 15 residues. V shed 5 bases, J shed 1 base, and the junction held 7 bases outside the gene matches. The CDR3 nucleotides read TGTGCCAGCAGTCCCCTGGGGGGGGGCCAAGAGACCCAGTACTTC. Its translation is CASSPLGGGQETQYF.

V and J are TRBV7-6 and TRBJ2-3; 11 positions match TRBD1. V lost 2 bases, J lost 5 bases, and 12 bases stayed unmatched. Germline CDR1 is SGHVS and CDR2 is FNYEAQ. The CDR3 consists of 18 residues. CDR3 protein: CASSLRERTGGALDTQYF. CDR3 sequence (DNA): TGTGCCAGCAGCTTACGGGAGAGGACAGGGGGCGCTTTAGATACGCAGTATTTT.

The chain couples TRBV6-5 to TRBJ2-3, with a tentative D call TRBD2 (6 bases). This CDR3 spans 15 amino acids. V shed 5 bases and J shed 0 bases, with 12 bases lying between them. CDR1 is MNHEY, CDR2 SVGAGI, per germline. DNA for the CDR3: TGTGCCAGCAGTCCCTCCGGGGGAAGCACAGATACGCAGTATTTT. As protein: CASSPSGGSTDTQYF.

The V call is TRBV6-1, the J call TRBJ2-7; 7 bases agree with TRBD2. Germline loops: CDR1 MNHNS, CDR2 SASEGT. V gave up 7 bases and J gave up 5 bases; unmatched junction bases: 14. The CDR3 spans 15 residues. The CDR3, as DNA: TGTGCCAGCAACCCATCGTCGGGGGGTGTCCACGAGCAGTACTTC. Translating gives CASNPSSGGVHEQYF.

The chain recombines TRBV6-5 with TRBJ1-2, with D unresolved. This CDR3 contains 15 residues. From germline, CDR1 is MNHEY and CDR2 SVGAGI. V lost 5 bases, J lost 4 bases, and 17 bases lay in between. CDR3 DNA: TGTGCCAGCAGTCTTGAAGGAAATTACCCCTATGGCTACACCTTC. Translation: CASSLEGNYPYGYTF.

The rearrangement links TRBV6-1 to TRBJ1-6; a weak D match, TRBD1 (5 bases). The CDR3 sequence is 13 residues long. V shed 4 bases and J shed 7 bases, with 8 bases lying between them. Germline values: CDR1 MNHNS, CDR2 SASEGT. DNA for the CDR3: TGTGCCAGCAGTGGCTCAGGGAATTCACCCCTCCACTTT. It yields the protein CASSGSGNSPLHF.

This sequence joins TRBV12-3 or TRBV12-4 and TRBJ2-3; D may correspond to TRBD1 or TRBD2 (5 bases each). CDR3 size: 16 residues. The germline V and J ends were trimmed by 2 bases and 4 bases, with 16 bases remaining between them. The CDR3 DNA is TGTGCCAGCAGTTTACCGGGACGGACGTCCCCAGATACGCAGTATTTT. This encodes CASSLPGRTSPDTQYF.

CDR3 in DNA: TGTGCCAGTAGTCCGAGATCTGGGGCCAACGTCCTGACTTTC. It yields the protein CASSPRSGANVLTF. The J gene is TRBJ2-6, the V gene TRBV19, with D unclear. Trimming stripped 5 bases from V and 1 base from J, with 6 bases between. CDR3 length equals 14 residues. CDR1 and CDR2 from the germline V gene are LNHDA and SQIVND (reference sequence). Using reference TRBV19 and TRBJ2-6 for the parts outside the CDR3, the full variable domain is DGGITQSPKYLFRKEGQNVTLSCEQNLNHDAMYWYRQDPGQGLRLIYYSQIVNDFQKGDIAEGYSVSREKKESFPLTVTSAQKNPTAFYLCASSPRSGANVLTFGAGSRLTVL.

By share, this clonotype ranks as medium-sized. This sequence joins TRBV29-1 and TRBJ1-6, with unresolved D. V was trimmed by 0 bases and J by 8 bases, leaving 8 bases between them. Per germline, CDR1 SQVTM and CDR2 ANQGSEA. This CDR3 is 13 amino acids long. The CDR3 nucleotides are TGCAGCGTTGAAGAAACGGCTGATTCACCCCTCCACTTT. Amino acids: CSVEETADSPLHF.

V and J are TRBV7-9 and TRBJ2-7; 7 bases match TRBD1. The CDR3 is made up of 13 amino acids. The V segment lost 3 bases and the J segment 8 bases; nucleotides outside the gene matches: 7. Germline V gives CDR1 SEHNR, CDR2 FQNEAQ (reference sequence). The CDR3 nucleotides read TGTGCCAGCAGCTTCAATGGGGGACAGAAGCAGTACGTC. The encoded protein is CASSFNGGQKQYV.

The CDR3 DNA sequence: TGCGCCAGCAGCATAGTTAATGATTCACCCCTCCACTTT. Its translation is CASSIVNDSPLHF. V is TRBV5-1 and J is TRBJ1-6; D remains ambiguous. V was shortened by 4 bases and J by 8 bases, with 10 bases between the two germline ends. The CDR3 runs to 13 residues. Germline V gene data show CDR1 as SGHRS and CDR2 as YFSETQ.

V is TRBV7-9 and J is TRBJ2-3; weak D call: TRBD2 (5 bases). Trimming removed 5 bases at V and 2 bases at J, with 11 bases between. Per germline, CDR1 SEHNR and CDR2 FQNEAQ (reference sequence). The CDR3 is 14 residues long. The CDR3 here is CASSPRRATDTQYF. The CDR3 DNA is TGTGCCAGCAGCCCCAGGCGGGCCACAGATACGCAGTATTTT.

The chain couples TRBV6-6 to TRBJ1-1; D is undetermined. The CDR3 has 14 amino acids. The V and J ends lost 2 bases and 4 bases respectively, with 11 bases between them. The germline V gene encodes CDR1 MNHNY and CDR2 SVGAGI (reference sequence). CDR3 sequence: CASSYTKFGTEAFF. The CDR3 DNA sequence: TGTGCCAGCAGTTACACAAAGTTTGGCACTGAAGCTTTCTTT.

The chain has TRBV12-3 or TRBV12-4 and TRBJ1-1; tentatively, D is TRBD1 (5 bases). The V gene lost 3 bases and the J gene lost 0 bases, with 14 bases spanning the gap. The CDR3 contains 16 residues. The chain's CDR3 is CASSLRPGTMNTEAFF. The CDR3 nucleotides read TGTGCCAGCAGTTTGAGGCCAGGGACCATGAACACTGAAGCTTTCTTT.

There are a few counts of this clonotype. This chain links TRBV6-6 with TRBJ1-1, with TRBD1 as a possible D gene (5 bases). CDR1 and CDR2 (germline): MNHNY, SVGAGI (reference sequence). With 7 bases removed from V and 7 bases from J, the gap between germline ends came to 13 bases. The CDR3 is 12 residues long. The CDR3 is CASTLTDNEAFF. CDR3 in DNA: TGTGCCAGCACCTTGACAGATAATGAAGCTTTCTTT.

The rearrangement joins TRBV4-1 to TRBJ2-7; 10 nucleotides line up with TRBD1. V dropped 1 base and J dropped 7; count of bases not matched to a gene: 13. The V gene's germline CDR1 is MGHRA and CDR2 YSYEKL. The CDR3 is made up of 17 amino acids. The CDR3 coding sequence is TGCGCCAGCAGCCAAGCAAAGGGACAGGGGTCCTACAATGAGCAGTACTTC. Translation gives CASSQAKGQGSYNEQYF.

This clonotype was detected a few times. The chain couples TRBV10-2 to TRBJ2-2, with D hard to call. The CDR3 loop spans 11 amino acids. The germline V gene has CDR1 WSHSY and CDR2 SAAADI. V lost 6 bases and J 4 bases, leaving 3 bases between the germline ends. The CDR3 loop reads CASRGTGELFF. DNA for the CDR3: TGCGCCAGCAGGGGCACCGGGGAGCTGTTTTTT.

This chain uses TRBV12-3 or TRBV12-4 with TRBJ2-7, with D possibly called TRBD1 or TRBD2 (6 bases each). This CDR3 contains 16 residues. The CDR3 region is CASGLGLGRGVREQYF. CDR3 nucleotide sequence: TGTGCTAGTGGTTTGGGCCTGGGAAGGGGGGTACGGGAGCAGTACTTC.

This clonotype occurred a few times. This chain connects TRBV28 to TRBJ2-6; weak D call: TRBD1 (6 bases). The CDR3 is 16 residues long. V was cut by 7 bases and J by 1 base, with 14 bases left in between. The V gene's germline CDR1 is MDHEN and CDR2 SYDVKM. CDR3 region: CASNGRGSSGANVLTF. Here the CDR3 DNA reads TGTGCCAGCAACGGCAGGGGATCGTCTGGGGCCAACGTCCTGACTTTC. The full variable domain, completed using reference TRBV28 and TRBJ2-6, is DVKVTQSSRYLVKRTGEKVFLECVQDMDHENMFWYRQDPGLGLRLIYFSYDVKMKEKGDIPEGYSVSREKKERFSLILESASTNQTSMYLCASNGRGSSGANVLTFGAGSRLTVL.

The CDR3 loop is CASSQFPGELFF. The CDR3 DNA sequence: TGTGCCAGCAGTCAGTTTCCCGGGGAGCTGTTTTTT. The V gene is TRBV6-1, the J gene TRBJ2-2; D gene uncertain. V lost 5 bases and J 6 bases, leaving 7 bases between the germline ends. Germline V lookup: CDR1 MNHNS, CDR2 SASEGT. This CDR3 has 12 residues.

As to this clonotype: A junction end diverges from the germline sequence, so it may reflect a read error. The chain is built from TRBV7-2 and TRBJ2-5; D may be TRBD2 (5 bases). Germline CDR1 and CDR2: SGHTA and FQGNSA. The CDR3 contains 15 residues. The CDR3 region is CASRLAAGLQETQYF. The DNA for the CDR3 is TGTGCCAGCCGCTTGGCGGCGGGTCTCCAAGAGACCCAGTACTTC.

In nucleotides, the CDR3 is TGTGCCAGCAGTCCCGGACAGGGACGGGGAAACACCATATATTTT. Its protein product is CASSPGQGRGNTIYF. The chain uses TRBV27 and TRBJ1-3; 8 bases match TRBD1. J lost 4 bases, V lost 5 bases, and 7 bases had no gene match. CDR3 length: 15 amino acids. CDR1 MNHEY and CDR2 SMNVEV come from the germline V gene (reference sequence).

By proportion, this clonotype is large. The chain carries TRBV29-1 and TRBJ1-2; unclear D gene. The CDR3 runs to 11 residues. The germline V gene encodes CDR1 SQVTM and CDR2 ANQGSEA. Trimming took 4 bases from V and 4 from J, leaving 7 bases between them. The CDR3 loop reads CSVGEAYGYTF. The CDR3 DNA follows: TGCAGCGTTGGGGAGGCCTATGGCTACACCTTC.

This clonotype showed up just a few times. The chain is built from TRBV19 and TRBJ1-5; a weak D match, TRBD1 (6 bases). V lost 0 bases to trimming and J lost 4 bases, with 7 bases between them. Germline V gives CDR1 LNHDA, CDR2 SQIVND (reference sequence). The CDR3 runs to 14 residues. The chain's CDR3 is CASSIDRGNQPQHF. As DNA, the CDR3 is TGTGCCAGTAGTATAGACAGGGGTAATCAGCCCCAGCATTTT.